This TCR beta chain was recorded in a study of T cell responses to AZD1222 COVID-19 vaccine. Findings of the study overall: Only a handful of AZD1222 recipients, roughly six in all, had baseline seropositivity. Repertoires in all cases were sampled only once the peak T cell response had passed.

Germline CDR1 LGHDT, CDR2 YNNKEL (reference sequence). Trimming took 0 bases from V and 6 from J; bases not matched to a gene: 2. CDR3 size: 15 residues. Profiling relied on immunoSEQ multiplex PCR, and the TCRdb table lists in-frame clones only, not all of them. The profile shows approximately 200,000 clones, roughly nine tenths of them singletons. Concerning this clone: Antigen specificity is unknown.

The origin of this receptor is an adult who received the AZD1222 COVID-19 vaccine. The material sequenced was peripheral blood, taken 28 days after the second AZD1222 dose. The chain combines TRBV3-1 (or the pseudogene TRBV3-2) with TRBJ2-4; TRBD1 matches 10 bases. The CDR3 reads CASSQEGTGVNIQYF. The CDR3 coding sequence is TGTGCCAGCAGCCAAGAAGGGACAGGGGTAAACATTCAGTACTTC.